This T cell receptor beta chain was identified during a study of CXCR3-negative and CXCR3-positive naive CD8 T cells (dated by TCRdb to about 2019). In the study overall: In total, approximately 130 million TRB reads were obtained, corresponding to roughly 1.5 +/- 0.3 million reads per library. Diversity and physicochemical repertoire analyses were performed on about eleven donors pooled from two independent experiments. TRBV-TRBJ cluster analysis included naive subsets from about five donors and memory cells from 3 donors.

Results and caveats for the whole study, not just this receptor: TRB CDR3s from CXCR3-positive naive cells showed higher hydrophobicity (lower Kidera factor 4), lower energy, and higher strength and volume indices than CXCR3-negative naive cells. Within the same donor, TRBV-TRBJ usage looked similar between naive CXCR3-negative and CXCR3-positive cells, but memory cells had distinct patterns. Freshly isolated PBMCs were used for most assays because CXCR3 expression went down partially after cryopreservation. Because surface CD5, which has been linked to self-reactivity in mice, was comparable between naive subsets, TCR interaction strength was also inferred from TRB CDR3 physicochemical properties. Both naive subsets had comparably high repertoire diversity, while memory CD8+ T cells had much lower repertoire diversity.

Details on this clonotype: Its recognized antigen is unknown.

The germline V gene gives CDR1 as SQVTM and CDR2 as ANQGSEA. The CDR3 holds 13 amino acids from the cysteine to the phenylalanine. No DNA has been recorded. The instrument given in TCRdb is NextSeq 550. The Human TCR Profiling Kit (MiLaboratory) was used to prepare UMI-labeled 5' RACE TRB cDNA libraries. cDNA synthesis used the entire amount of extracted RNA, and PCR amplification then used the entire amount of cDNA produced. Libraries were prepared in parallel with an identical number of PCR cycles. The source study handled its data this way. With a minimum of two reads required per UMI, MIGEC and MiXCR pulled out about 53,000 +/- 10,000 unique UMI-labeled TRB cDNA molecules from each library. Each library averaged around 40,000 +/- 10,000 functional in-frame TRB CDR3 nucleotide clonotypes without stop codons. After downsampling to 5000 UMI-labeled TRB molecules per sample, diversity metrics such as normalized Shannon-Wiener and Chao1 were calculated in VDJtools. VDJtools was used to calculate clonotype-size-weighted physicochemical properties of the central five CDR3 residues, namely interaction energy, strength, volume and Kidera factor 4. TCRdb reprocessed the reads, and each CDR3 protein sequence is entered once, without DNA. The V and J calls and clone size are TCRdb's, not the authors'. In this sample's table one finds around 92,000 distinct CDR3 sequences. Roughly 1.8% of the sample goes to the ten largest clones.

Each CD8+ T cell subset was flow-sorted in triplicate, and some 300,000 cells per subset were placed directly into RLT lysis buffer. To exclude memory contaminants, naive CD8+ T cells were stringently defined as CD45RO-CCR7+CD27+CD95-. Standard density gradient centrifugation was used to isolate peripheral blood mononuclear cells from buffy coats. Naive CXCR3-negative and CXCR3-positive CD8+ T cells were flow-sorted on a FACSAria III. An RNeasy Mini Kit was used to extract total RNA from the sorted cells. The V gene is TRBV29-1 and the J gene is TRBJ2-2; the TCRdb call, TRBD2, lacks DNA for checking. Source material: naive CXCR3- CD8+ T cells from blood. The cell subset or site label, read with the paper, signifies: CD45RO-CCR7+CD27+CD95- naive CD8+ T cells lacking CXCR3 (TNR3-). The TCR originated in a human donor in good health. Some clones in this sample may be carry-over from other donors' samples. The CDR3 protein sequence reads: CSGRASNTGELFF.